The 24 T cell receptor beta chains listed next were all sequenced from one sample in a study of blood T cells in healthy people across ages. The authors ran a second PCR of roughly 7 to 11 cycles using a sample-barcoded 5' primer and a J-beta primer mix. From the 5' RACE reads, TCRdb called clonotypes with MiXCR, one entry per CDR3 protein. The table records about 1.8 million distinct CDR3 sequences, approximately 50% of them present only once. Source material: blood. All receptors derive from a woman between 40 and 50 years old in good health.

This clonotype turned up a few times. The rearrangement joins TRBV7-2 to TRBJ2-1; D is unclear. V was clipped by 2 bases and J by 0 bases, with 8 bases between them. Germline-derived CDR1 and CDR2 are SGHTA and FQGNSA. The CDR3 is 15 amino acids. This CDR3 reads CASSLTSNSYNEQFF. DNA for the CDR3: TGTGCCAGCAGCTTAACGTCTAACTCCTACAATGAGCAGTTCTTC.

The CDR3 here is CSAPPDSGPQYF. CDR3 DNA: TGCAGTGCTCCCCCGGATTCGGGACCCCAGTATTTT. The V gene is TRBV20-1, the J gene TRBJ2-3; D possibly uses TRBD1 or TRBD2 (5 bases each). This CDR3 is 12 amino acids long. V gave up 5 bases and J gave up 12 bases, with 18 bases separating them. Germline V CDR1 and CDR2: DFQATT, SNEGSKA (reference sequence).

J is TRBJ2-7 and V is TRBV20-1; D is possibly TRBD1 (5 bases). The CDR3 contains 17 residues. Germline assignment: CDR1 DFQATT and CDR2 SNEGSKA (reference sequence). V was clipped by 0 bases and J by 7 bases, with 25 bases between them. In DNA, the CDR3 is TGCAGTGCTAGAGATTGGAACAGGCCAGGCTCAGTTGATGAGCAGTACTTC. Amino acids: CSARDWNRPGSVDEQYF.

The V gene is TRBV12-5, the J gene TRBJ2-3; 13 positions agree with TRBD2. V trimming: 4 bases; J trimming: 4 bases; junction bases outside the gene matches: 2. The CDR3 extends over 15 amino acids. Germline CDR1 LGHNT, CDR2 FRNRAP. CDR3 bases: TGTGCTAGTGGTTGGGGGACTAGCGGGGCAGATACGCAGTATTTT. Protein: CASGWGTSGADTQYF.

The genes are TRBV4-1 and TRBJ2-7; perhaps TRBD1 as D (5 bases). The CDR3 contains 14 residues. V lost 1 base and J 3 bases, leaving 10 bases between the germline ends. Germline V CDR1 and CDR2: MGHRA, YSYEKL. CDR3 coding DNA: TGCGCCAGCAGCCAAGTCCAGGGCTTCTACGAGCAGTACTTC. Its protein product is CASSQVQGFYEQYF.

The J gene is TRBJ2-7, the V gene TRBV2, with D perhaps given as TRBD1 or TRBD2 (6 bases each). Deletions cut 10 bases from V and 7 bases from J, with 17 bases between. Germline lookup yields CDR1 SNHLY and CDR2 FYNNEI. This CDR3 has 12 residues. The CDR3 sequence is CATERGGGEQYF. CDR3 nucleotides: TGTGCCACGGAAAGAGGGGGAGGAGAGCAGTACTTC.

This rearrangement joins TRBV24-1 to TRBJ1-5, with 7 bases that match TRBD1. V trimming: 3 bases; J trimming: 1 base; junction bases outside the gene matches: 2. CDR1 is KGHDR and CDR2 is SFDVKD in the germline V gene. This CDR3 region has 15 residues. The CDR3 region is CATSDLTGSNQPQHF. The CDR3 region has the DNA TGTGCCACCAGTGATCTGACAGGGAGCAATCAGCCCCAGCATTTT.

The chain carries TRBV6-2 or TRBV6-3 and TRBJ1-5; TRBD1 is a possible D gene (6 bases). V gave up 8 bases and J gave up 3 bases, with 8 bases separating them. Per the germline V gene, CDR1 is MNHEY and CDR2 is SVGEGT. CDR3 length equals 12 residues. CDR3 in DNA: TGTGCCAGCGGGGGGCACAATCAGCCCCAGCATTTT. It encodes CASGGHNQPQHF.

The CDR3 spells CSVGRAGNNEQFF. CDR3 DNA sequence: TGCAGCGTGGGACGAGCGGGTAACAATGAGCAGTTCTTC. This chain uses TRBV29-1 with TRBJ2-1; D possibly corresponds to TRBD2 (6 bases). With 6 bases removed from V and 5 bases from J, the gap between germline ends came to 14 bases. CDR3 length equals 13 residues. Germline V gene sequence: CDR1 SQVTM, CDR2 ANQGSEA.

This chain connects TRBV5-1 to TRBJ1-2; 9 bases fit TRBD1. The CDR3 runs 13 residues. Unmatched junction bases numbered 5, after V lost 4 bases and J lost 7 bases. CDR1 is SGHRS and CDR2 is YFSETQ in the germline V gene. The CDR3 DNA is TGCGCCAGCAGCAACACAGGGGGCGTTGGCTACACCTTC. Residues: CASSNTGGVGYTF. Drawing the rest from reference TRBV5-1 and TRBJ1-2, the complete variable domain is KAGVTQTPRYLIKTRGQQVTLSCSPISGHRSVSWYQQTPGQGLQFLFEYFSETQRNKGNFPGRFSGRQFSNSRSEMNVSTLELGDSALYLCASSNTGGVGYTFGSGTRLTVV.

With regard to this clonotype: A much larger clone differs by one base, so this may be a read error. V usage is TRBV29-1 and J usage is TRBJ2-3, with D possibly matching TRBD2 (8 bases). The CDR3 has 16 amino acids. Germline V gene lookup returns CDR1 SQVTM and CDR2 ANQGSEA. In DNA, the CDR3 is TGCAGCGTTGGGGCTTCGGGAGGGGGCAGCGCAGATGCGCAGTATTTT. Protein product: CSVGASGGGSADAQYF.

This clonotype has a handful of counts. This chain joins TRBV7-2 and TRBJ2-5; 14 bases match TRBD2. V shed 5 bases, J shed 6 bases, and the junction held 5 bases outside the gene matches. The germline CDR1 and CDR2 sequences are SGHTA and FQGNSA. The CDR3 is 15 amino acids. The CDR3 spells CASSQGLAGEKTQYF. The CDR3 nucleotides are TGTGCCAGCAGCCAGGGACTAGCGGGGGAAAAGACCCAGTACTTC.

This sequence joins TRBV4-3 and TRBJ2-3, with 8 bases aligning to TRBD2. The V gene's germline CDR1 is LGHNA and CDR2 YSLEER. Trimming cost V 1 base and J 2 bases; bases outside gene matches: 5. This CDR3 has 16 amino acids. The CDR3 sequence is CASSQGRGGATDTQYF. CDR3 in DNA: TGCGCCAGCAGCCAAGGCCGGGGGGGAGCCACAGATACGCAGTATTTT.

The chain recombines TRBV14 with TRBJ1-6, with no clear D. Germline-derived CDR1 and CDR2 are SGHDN and FVKESK. V dropped 1 base and J dropped 8 bases, with 12 bases sitting between them. The CDR3 runs to 15 residues. The CDR3 coding sequence is TGTGCCAGCAGCCAAGCGAGGGTTTGGTATTCACCCCTCCACTTT. Translated: CASSQARVWYSPLHF.

V usage is TRBV7-2 and J usage is TRBJ2-5; D perhaps matches TRBD2 (5 bases). Trimming stripped 3 bases from V and 9 bases from J, with 14 bases between. The CDR3 is made up of 13 amino acids. The V gene's germline CDR1 is SGHTA and CDR2 FQGNSA. The CDR3, as DNA: TGTGCCAGCAGCTTCTTACCGTCGGAGGCCCAGTACTTC. Encoded protein: CASSFLPSEAQYF.

The rearrangement uses TRBV20-1 and TRBJ2-3, with D maybe TRBD1 (5 bases). This CDR3 has 14 residues. V lost 3 bases and J 0 bases, leaving 10 bases between the germline ends. The germline V gene encodes CDR1 DFQATT and CDR2 SNEGSKA (reference sequence). The CDR3 coding sequence is TGCAGTGCTAGTTGGGGCTTGAGCACAGATACGCAGTATTTT. It is translated as CSASWGLSTDTQYF.

The chain combines TRBV24-1 with TRBJ2-1, with D uncertain. The length of the CDR3 is 17 residues. In germline, CDR1 is KGHDR, CDR2 SFDVKD. V gave up 0 bases and J gave up 0 bases, with 11 bases separating them. The CDR3 spells CATSDLIPGASYNEQFF. CDR3 bases: TGTGCCACCAGTGATTTGATCCCTGGCGCCTCCTACAATGAGCAGTTCTTC.

This clonotype occurred a few times. The genes are TRBV4-1 and TRBJ2-1, with 7 bases that match TRBD1. Germline V lookup: CDR1 MGHRA, CDR2 YSYEKL. V lost 4 bases, J lost 0 bases, and 9 bases stayed unmatched. This CDR3 has 17 amino acids. CDR3 DNA: TGCGCCAGCAGCCTAACCCCCGACAGGGACTCCTACAATGAGCAGTTCTTC. Translated: CASSLTPDRDSYNEQFF.

The V gene is TRBV7-9, the J gene TRBJ1-2, with D possibly matching TRBD1 (5 bases). CDR1 is SEHNR and CDR2 is FQNEAQ in the germline V gene (reference sequence). This CDR3 has 13 amino acids. V was pared by 1 base and J by 6 bases, with 9 bases between. The CDR3 here is CASSLGWGDGYTF. CDR3 sequence (DNA): TGTGCCAGCAGCTTAGGGTGGGGCGATGGCTACACCTTC. Looking up the rest from reference TRBV7-9 and TRBJ1-2 gives the full variable domain: DTGVSQNPRHKITKRGQNVTFRCDPISEHNRLYWYRQTLGQGPEFLTYFQNEAQLEKSRLLSDRFSAERPKGSFSTLEIQRTEQGDSAMYLCASSLGWGDGYTFGSGTRLTVV.

V and J are TRBV7-9 and TRBJ1-2, with 7 bases that match TRBD1. Germline loops: CDR1 SEHNR, CDR2 FQNEAQ (reference sequence). The CDR3 has 14 residues. Trimming cost V 2 bases and J 4 bases; bases outside gene matches: 4. CDR3 sequence reads: CASSLKQGGYGYTF. CDR3 nucleotides: TGTGCCAGCAGCTTAAAGCAGGGGGGCTATGGCTACACCTTC.

The chain is built from TRBV4-2 and TRBJ2-4; D possibly corresponds to TRBD2 (5 bases). The CDR3 runs to 14 residues. Germline V lookup: CDR1 LGHNA, CDR2 YNFKEQ. Trimming pared 2 bases from V and 13 bases from J, leaving 18 bases between. CDR3 protein: CASSQNWVSREQYF. For the CDR3, the DNA is TGTGCCAGCAGCCAAAACTGGGTATCTAGGGAGCAGTACTTC.

This clonotype showed up just a few times. The germline gene is not matched at one end of the junction; a read error may be the cause. The V gene is TRBV2, the J gene TRBJ2-5; the D is unclear. This CDR3 is 14 amino acids long. The germline CDR1 and CDR2 sequences are SNHLY and FYNNEI. The CDR3 DNA follows: TGTGCCAGCAGTGAAAATTTCCTTCAAGGGACCCAGTACTTC. This encodes CASSENFLQGTQYF.

The V call is TRBV5-1, the J call TRBJ1-2; 7 bases agree with TRBD1. From germline, CDR1 is SGHRS and CDR2 YFSETQ. Trimming at V came to 6 bases and at J to 8 bases, leaving 13 bases not matched to a gene. The CDR3 is made up of 14 amino acids. This CDR3 is CASTGGGTPGGYTF. Written as DNA, the CDR3 is TGCGCCAGCACAGGGGGTGGGACCCCAGGAGGCTACACCTTC.

This clonotype was seen a few times. The chain employs TRBV9 and TRBJ2-5; D tentatively reads TRBD1 or TRBD2 (5 bases each). This CDR3 has 17 amino acids. V gave up 3 bases and J gave up 0 bases, with 18 bases separating them. Germline CDR1 reads SGDLS; CDR2 reads YYNGEE. The CDR3 DNA sequence: TGTGCCAGCAGCGGAGCAGGGAGCAAGGGGTACCAAGAGACCCAGTACTTC. Translating it yields CASSGAGSKGYQETQYF. Variable domain in full (rest from reference TRBV9 and TRBJ2-5): DSGVTQTPKHLITATGQRVTLRCSPRSGDLSVYWYQQSLDQGLQFLIQYYNGEERAKGNILERFSAQQFPDLHSELNLSSLELGDSALYFCASSGAGSKGYQETQYFGPGTRLLVL.